These 30 T cell receptor beta chains were all obtained from the same sample, sequenced in a study of cytomegalovirus exposure and HLA in healthy donors. Profiling relied on immunoSEQ multiplex PCR, and the TCRdb table lists in-frame clones only, not all of them. The sample has some 59,000 clones; roughly nine tenths are singletons. Specimen: PBMCs. These receptors were taken from a woman aged 18-30 years in good health and CMV-seronegative.

V usage is TRBV13 and J usage is TRBJ2-1; TRBD1 agrees at 8 bases. Germline V lookup: CDR1 PRHDT, CDR2 FYEKMQ (reference sequence). This CDR3 has 12 residues. The junction had 3 bases not matched to a gene; V was cut back by 5 bases and J by 9 bases. CDR3 region: CASSKQGGEQFF. In DNA, the CDR3 is TGTGCCAGCAGCAAACAGGGGGGTGAGCAGTTCTTC.

The J gene is TRBJ2-3, the V gene TRBV10-1, with 8 bases that match TRBD1. V trimming: 0 bases; J trimming: 4 bases; junction bases outside the gene matches: 6. Germline V CDR1 and CDR2: WNHNN, SYGVQD (reference sequence). The CDR3 has 16 residues. As DNA, the CDR3 is TGCGCCAGCAGTGAGTCACAACCAGGGGGCGCAGATACGCAGTATTTT. Protein: CASSESQPGGADTQYF.

The chain links TRBV11-1 to TRBJ2-7; perhaps TRBD2 as D (6 bases). Germline loops: CDR1 SGHAT, CDR2 FQDESV (reference sequence). V was clipped by 1 base and J by 2 bases, with 12 bases between them. This CDR3 comprises 15 residues. As DNA, the CDR3 is TGTGCCAGCAGCTTAGGTTTTACGGGGGCCTACGAGCAGTACTTC. It is translated as CASSLGFTGAYEQYF.

The genes are TRBV25-1 and TRBJ1-6; D unclear. This CDR3 is 14 amino acids long. V was clipped by 5 bases and J by 3 bases, with 8 bases between them. CDR1 MGHDK and CDR2 SYGVNS come from the germline V gene. The CDR3 DNA is TGTGCCAGCAGTCCCTCCCGCTATAATTCACCCCTCCACTTT. It yields the protein CASSPSRYNSPLHF.

The sample holds a few counts of this clone. At one of its ends the junction is not consistent with the germline gene, which may arise from a read error. The V call is TRBV7-7, the J call TRBJ2-5, with D possibly being TRBD1 (5 bases). Germline CDR1 reads SSHAT; CDR2 reads FNYEAQ (reference sequence). CDR3 length equals 17 residues. CDR3 sequence reads: CASSPQAGNNGQETQYF. The CDR3 DNA reads as TGTGCTAGCAGCCCCCAGGCAGGGAATAATGGGCAAGAGACCCAGTACTTC.

The chain is built from TRBV27 and TRBJ2-7; 10 bases line up with TRBD1. This CDR3 has 15 amino acids. V dropped 0 bases and J dropped 2; count of bases not matched to a gene: 1. Germline lookup yields CDR1 MNHEY and CDR2 SMNVEV (reference sequence). CDR3 DNA: TGTGCCAGCAGTTTATCGGGGACAGGGGCCTACGAGCAGTACTTC. Translated: CASSLSGTGAYEQYF.

In this sample, this clone turned up a few times. This chain connects TRBV7-9 to TRBJ1-3, with D perhaps TRBD1 (6 bases). Germline lookup yields CDR1 SEHNR and CDR2 FQNEAQ (reference sequence). There are 16 residues in the CDR3. The germline V and J ends were trimmed by 6 bases and 0 bases, with 15 bases remaining between them. In DNA, the CDR3 is TGTGCCAGCAGACGGTCAGGGGCCGACTCTGGAAACACCATATATTTT. Amino acids: CASRRSGADSGNTIYF. Together with reference TRBV7-9 and TRBJ1-3, the CDR3 gives the full variable domain: DTGVSQNPRHKITKRGQNVTFRCDPISEHNRLYWYRQTLGQGPEFLTYFQNEAQLEKSRLLSDRFSAERPKGSFSTLEIQRTEQGDSAMYLCASRRSGADSGNTIYFGEGSWLTVV.

This clone appeared once. The rearrangement links TRBV9 to TRBJ1-4; D is ambiguous. V lost 0 bases to trimming and J lost 3 bases, with 9 bases between them. The CDR3 is made up of 15 amino acids. CDR1 SGDLS and CDR2 YYNGEE come from the germline V gene. Here the CDR3 reads CASSVEAGSNEKLFF. The DNA of the CDR3 is TGTGCCAGCAGCGTAGAGGCAGGTTCTAATGAAAAACTGTTTTTT. Based on the CDR3 plus reference TRBV9 and TRBJ1-4, the full variable domain is DSGVTQTPKHLITATGQRVTLRCSPRSGDLSVYWYQQSLDQGLQFLIQYYNGEERAKGNILERFSAQQFPDLHSELNLSSLELGDSALYFCASSVEAGSNEKLFFGSGTQLSVL.

DNA of the CDR3: TGTGCGCTGGGACAGGCGAACACCGGGGAGCTGTTTTTT. Amino acid sequence: CALGQANTGELFF. The chain is built from TRBV6-1 and TRBJ2-2; 8 bases line up with TRBD1. The CDR3 contains 13 residues. Germline CDR1 reads MNHNS; CDR2 reads SASEGT.

V is TRBV19 and J is TRBJ2-3, with TRBD1 identical over 10 bases. The V and J ends lost 3 bases and 1 base, in that order; junction bases with no gene match: 7. Germline V gene sequence: CDR1 LNHDA, CDR2 SQIVND (reference sequence). The CDR3 is 17 amino acids. DNA for the CDR3: TGTGCCAGTAGTATCCCGGCCGGGACAGGGGGCACAGATACGCAGTATTTT. Protein product: CASSIPAGTGGTDTQYF.

This clone occurred once. The gene calls are TRBV19 and TRBJ2-1, with D unresolved. CDR3 length equals 15 residues. Trimming left V 3 bases short and J 5 bases short, with 14 bases between. Germline-derived CDR1 and CDR2 are LNHDA and SQIVND (reference sequence). The CDR3 nucleotides read TGTGCCAGTAGTATTCTTCCCATGGCGGACAATGAGCAGTTCTTC. This translates into CASSILPMADNEQFF.

The V call is TRBV27, the J call TRBJ2-7, with 8 bases fitting TRBD1. The germline gives CDR1 MNHEY, CDR2 SMNVEV (reference sequence). The CDR3 is 15 residues long. The V and J ends lost 3 bases and 0 bases, in that order; junction bases with no gene match: 4. The CDR3 loop reads CASSFGTGYSYEQYF. The CDR3 bases are TGTGCCAGCAGTTTTGGGACAGGCTACTCCTACGAGCAGTACTTC.

V gene TRBV13 combines with J gene TRBJ2-1; the match to TRBD1 covers 8 bases. The germline gives CDR1 PRHDT, CDR2 FYEKMQ (reference sequence). Trimming at V came to 7 bases and at J to 5 bases, leaving 7 bases not matched to a gene. The CDR3 covers 14 residues. CDR3 bases: TGTGCCAGCAAGCACAGGGGGAATGACAATGAGCAGTTCTTC. Protein: CASKHRGNDNEQFF.

V gene TRBV2 combines with J gene TRBJ1-5, with D perhaps matching TRBD1 (5 bases). The CDR3 is 16 residues long. Per germline, CDR1 SNHLY and CDR2 FYNNEI. V was pared by 6 bases and J by 0 bases, with 15 bases between. CDR3 in DNA: TGTGCCAGCAGCACCCAGGGTCCCTATAGCAATCAGCCCCAGCATTTT. It translates to CASSTQGPYSNQPQHF.

The CDR3 reads CATSGSVGTGVEKLFF. The CDR3 coding sequence is TGTGCCACCAGCGGCTCCGTCGGGACAGGGGTTGAAAAACTGTTTTTT. V is TRBV15 and J is TRBJ1-4; TRBD1 matches at 10 bases. The CDR3 has 16 amino acids. V gave up 5 bases and J gave up 7 bases; unmatched junction bases: 10. Looked up from germline, CDR1 is LNHNV and CDR2 is YYDKDF (reference sequence).

The chain is built from TRBV9 and TRBJ2-1; 7 bases fit TRBD2. CDR3 length equals 14 residues. The V segment lost 2 bases and the J segment 5 bases; nucleotides outside the gene matches: 4. Looked up from germline, CDR1 is SGDLS and CDR2 is YYNGEE. This chain's CDR3 is CASSVTSANNEQFF. CDR3 nucleotides: TGTGCCAGCAGCGTCACTAGCGCCAACAATGAGCAGTTCTTC.

V usage is TRBV13 and J usage is TRBJ1-1, with a possible D match to TRBD1 (5 bases). V was shortened by 5 bases and J by 5 bases, with 15 bases between the two germline ends. The length of the CDR3 is 14 residues. Germline V gene data show CDR1 as PRHDT and CDR2 as FYEKMQ (reference sequence). CDR3 in amino acids: CASSQYPGVTEAFF. The CDR3 DNA sequence: TGTGCCAGCAGCCAGTATCCGGGGGTAACTGAAGCTTTCTTT.

The V call is TRBV28, the J call TRBJ2-2, with D tentatively TRBD1 (5 bases). Germline CDR1 is MDHEN and CDR2 is SYDVKM. The CDR3 is 15 residues long. Trimming left V 5 bases short and J 2 bases short, with 12 bases between. In nucleotides, the CDR3 is TGTGCCAGCAGTAAGAAGACAGATAACACCGGGGAGCTGTTTTTT. Residues: CASSKKTDNTGELFF. Looking up the rest from reference TRBV28 and TRBJ2-2 gives the full variable domain: DVKVTQSSRYLVKRTGEKVFLECVQDMDHENMFWYRQDPGLGLRLIYFSYDVKMKEKGDIPEGYSVSREKKERFSLILESASTNQTSMYLCASSKKTDNTGELFFGEGSRLTVL.

The V gene is TRBV6-6, the J gene TRBJ2-5; 8 nucleotides align to TRBD2. This CDR3 has 13 amino acids. Germline-derived CDR1 and CDR2 are MNHNY and SVGAGI (reference sequence). V lost 6 bases and J lost 4; bases outside the gene matches: 4. DNA for the CDR3: TGTGCCAGCAGCCACGGGGGGGTAGAGACCCAGTACTTC. Amino acid sequence: CASSHGGVETQYF.

This rearrangement joins TRBV18 to TRBJ2-2; 10 bases map to TRBD2. This CDR3 has 17 residues. V lost 3 bases and J lost 3; bases outside the gene matches: 7. Germline V gene sequence: CDR1 KGHSH, CDR2 LQKENI. The CDR3 reads CASSPTLAGGDTGELFF. As DNA, the CDR3 is TGTGCCAGCTCACCGACGTTAGCGGGAGGAGACACCGGGGAGCTGTTTTTT.

The V call is TRBV7-9, the J call TRBJ2-3; D might be TRBD1 (5 bases). Germline CDR1 reads SEHNR; CDR2 reads FQNEAQ (reference sequence). This CDR3 region has 14 residues. V dropped 6 bases and J dropped 2 bases, with 12 bases sitting between them. The DNA of the CDR3 is TGTGCCAGCAGATCCCGACAGCTCACAGATACGCAGTATTTT. Protein: CASRSRQLTDTQYF.

The rearrangement uses TRBV30 and TRBJ1-1; the match to TRBD1 covers 7 bases. The germline V gene encodes CDR1 GTSNPN and CDR2 SVGIG (reference sequence). V lost 5 bases to trimming and J lost 0 bases; unmatched junction nucleotides: 3. This CDR3 comprises 13 residues. The DNA of the CDR3 is TGTGCCTGGGAGGGACAGCTGAACACTGAAGCTTTCTTT. Its protein product is CAWEGQLNTEAFF.

This chain joins TRBV5-1 and TRBJ2-3, with a tentative D call TRBD1 (6 bases). The CDR3 is 14 amino acids. The V gene lost 4 bases and the J gene lost 2 bases, with 11 bases spanning the gap. CDR1 SGHRS and CDR2 YFSETQ come from the germline V gene. In nucleotides, the CDR3 is TGCGCCAGCAGCGGGCAGGGGACCACAGATACGCAGTATTTT. Translation: CASSGQGTTDTQYF.

The CDR3 is CASSPGQGGGAFF. The DNA for the CDR3 is TGTGCCAGCAGTCCCGGACAGGGCGGGGGAGCTTTCTTT. The rearrangement uses TRBV25-1 and TRBJ1-1; 8 bases agree with TRBD1. V trimming: 5 bases; J trimming: 10 bases; junction bases outside the gene matches: 9. The CDR3 has 13 residues. In germline, CDR1 is MGHDK, CDR2 SYGVNS.

This clone was seen just once. The chain is built from TRBV30 and TRBJ1-1, with D unclear. CDR3 length: 16 amino acids. Germline CDR1 and CDR2: GTSNPN and SVGIG (reference sequence). Trimming stripped 0 bases from V and 2 bases from J, with 16 bases between. The CDR3 loop is CAWSVPARRYNTEAFF. The DNA of the CDR3 is TGTGCCTGGAGTGTACCCGCCAGGAGGTACAACACTGAAGCTTTCTTT.

The genes are TRBV7-9 and TRBJ2-1; TRBD2 matches 9 bases. With V trimmed by 8 bases and J by 4 bases, 6 bases remained unmatched. The CDR3 length is 14 residues. Germline V gene lookup returns CDR1 SEHNR and CDR2 FQNEAQ (reference sequence). As DNA, the CDR3 is TGTGCCAGCCTAACTAGCGGGCCTTACAATGAGCAGTTCTTC. Its protein product is CASLTSGPYNEQFF.

The chain links TRBV30 to TRBJ2-2, with 9 bases identical to TRBD2. V shed 4 bases, J shed 4 bases, and the junction held 7 bases outside the gene matches. The germline gives CDR1 GTSNPN, CDR2 SVGIG (reference sequence). CDR3 length: 15 amino acids. The CDR3 is CAWKSGGLGTGELFF. CDR3 in DNA: TGTGCCTGGAAGAGCGGGGGGCTTGGCACCGGGGAGCTGTTTTTT.

This clone was detected a few times. The V gene is TRBV7-2, the J gene TRBJ2-1; no clear D. The CDR3 is 13 residues long. The germline CDR1 and CDR2 sequences are SGHTA and FQGNSA. Trimming took off 2 bases at V and 10 bases at J, with 12 bases between the two ends. CDR3 sequence: CASSLPSRFEQFF. CDR3 nucleotides: TGTGCCAGCAGCTTACCGTCTAGATTCGAGCAGTTCTTC.

The V gene is TRBV19, the J gene TRBJ1-1, with D possibly TRBD1 on 5 matching bases. V was clipped by 6 bases and J by 0 bases, with 11 bases between them. This CDR3 comprises 14 residues. Germline loops: CDR1 LNHDA, CDR2 SQIVND (reference sequence). CDR3: CASSPTVMNTEAFF. In nucleotides, the CDR3 is TGTGCCAGTAGCCCGACAGTAATGAACACTGAAGCTTTCTTT.

This chain links TRBV28 with TRBJ1-1; D call uncertain. Germline V gives CDR1 MDHEN, CDR2 SYDVKM. With 3 bases removed from V and 4 bases from J, the gap between germline ends came to 3 bases. The CDR3 runs 11 residues. This chain's CDR3 is CASSLATEAFF. The CDR3 DNA is TGTGCCAGCAGTTTGGCCACTGAAGCTTTCTTT.